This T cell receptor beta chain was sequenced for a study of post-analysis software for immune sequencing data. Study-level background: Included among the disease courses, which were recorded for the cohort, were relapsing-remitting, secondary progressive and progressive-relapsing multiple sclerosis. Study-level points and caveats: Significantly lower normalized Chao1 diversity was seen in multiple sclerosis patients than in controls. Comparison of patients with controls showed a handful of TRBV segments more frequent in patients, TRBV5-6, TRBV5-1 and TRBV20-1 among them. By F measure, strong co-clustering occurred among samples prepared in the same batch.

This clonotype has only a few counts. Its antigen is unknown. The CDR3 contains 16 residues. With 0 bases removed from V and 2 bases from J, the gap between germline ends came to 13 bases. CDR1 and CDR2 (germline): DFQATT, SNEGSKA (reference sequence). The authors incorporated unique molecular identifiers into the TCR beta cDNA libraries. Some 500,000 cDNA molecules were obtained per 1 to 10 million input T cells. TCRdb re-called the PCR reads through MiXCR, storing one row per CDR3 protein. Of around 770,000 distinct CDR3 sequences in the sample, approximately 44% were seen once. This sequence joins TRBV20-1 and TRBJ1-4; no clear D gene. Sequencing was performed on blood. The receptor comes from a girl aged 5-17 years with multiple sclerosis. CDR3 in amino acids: CSARDPAAATNEKLFF. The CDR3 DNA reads TGCAGTGCTAGAGATCCCGCCGCTGCGACTAATGAAAAACTGTTTTTT.